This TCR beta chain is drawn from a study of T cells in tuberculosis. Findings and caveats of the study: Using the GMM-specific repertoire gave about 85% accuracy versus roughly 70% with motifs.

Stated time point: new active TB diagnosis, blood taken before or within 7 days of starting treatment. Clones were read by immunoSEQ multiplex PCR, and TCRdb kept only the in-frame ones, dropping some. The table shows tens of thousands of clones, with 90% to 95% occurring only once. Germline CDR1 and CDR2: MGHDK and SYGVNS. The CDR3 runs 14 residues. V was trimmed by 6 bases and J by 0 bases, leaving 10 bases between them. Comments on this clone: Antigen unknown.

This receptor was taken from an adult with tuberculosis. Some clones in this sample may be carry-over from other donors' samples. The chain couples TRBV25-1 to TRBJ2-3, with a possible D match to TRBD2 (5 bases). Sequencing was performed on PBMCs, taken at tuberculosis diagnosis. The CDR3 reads CASSRRTSTDTQYF. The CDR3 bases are TGTGCCAGCAGCCGGAGGACTAGCACAGATACGCAGTATTTT.